This paragraph reports one T cell receptor beta chain. Antigen: not known. This CDR3 has 16 amino acids. With V trimmed by 3 bases and J by 6 bases, 13 bases remained unmatched. The authors extracted at least 5.5 micrograms of total RNA per sample. The data are from a study of blood T cells in healthy people across ages. Overall study results and limits: Roughly linear age-related decline in beta diversity appeared, significant by age 40. In the absence of known donor CMV status, changes in expanded clonotypes were possibly confounded.

A second PCR of about 7 to 12 cycles used a sample-barcoded 5' primer and a J-beta primer mix. TCRdb itself ran the 5' RACE reads through MiXCR, one entry per CDR3 protein. The sample has about 1,400,000 distinct CDR3 sequences, approximately 38% seen once. The chain couples TRBV12-3 or TRBV12-4 to TRBJ1-1; 7 positions match TRBD1. The source is a woman aged 18-35 years in good health. The sample taken for sequencing was blood. This CDR3 is CASSFAGGGGWAEAFF. In DNA, the CDR3 is TGTGCCAGCAGTTTTGCAGGAGGGGGCGGATGGGCTGAAGCTTTCTTT.